The source of this TCR beta chain is a study of response to subunit inactivated influenza vaccine. General study findings and limits: Authors suggested each seasonal influenza vaccination recruits few new T cells.

TCRdb reprocessed the RT-PCR reads via MiXCR and lists one record per CDR3 protein. The sample comprises 500,000 to 550,000 distinct CDR3 sequences, approximately 7.1% of which are singletons, and over 10% rests with the top ten. The table lists this clonotype with a few counts. Antigen specificity is unknown. This CDR3 is 18 amino acids long. With 5 bases removed from V and 3 bases from J, the gap between germline ends came to 22 bases. The germline gives CDR1 SGHAT, CDR2 FQNNGV. The starting material was PBMCs from blood, obtained around 25 months after vaccination. The sequence was obtained from a man aged 50 to 69 who received an inactivated influenza vaccine. The V call is TRBV11-2, the J call TRBJ2-2, with D possibly being TRBD1 or TRBD2 (7 bases each). Here the CDR3 reads CASSRYFLQGGDTGELFF. Here the CDR3 DNA reads TGTGCCAGCAGCCGCTATTTTCTCCAGGGGGGGGACACCGGGGAGCTGTTTTTT. The full variable domain, its missing parts supplied by reference TRBV11-2 and TRBJ2-2, is EAGVAQSPRYKIIEKRQSVAFWCNPISGHATLYWYQQILGQGPKLLIQFQNNGVVDDSQLPKDRFSAERLKGVDSTLKIQPAKLEDSAVYLCASSRYFLQGGDTGELFFGEGSRLTVL.